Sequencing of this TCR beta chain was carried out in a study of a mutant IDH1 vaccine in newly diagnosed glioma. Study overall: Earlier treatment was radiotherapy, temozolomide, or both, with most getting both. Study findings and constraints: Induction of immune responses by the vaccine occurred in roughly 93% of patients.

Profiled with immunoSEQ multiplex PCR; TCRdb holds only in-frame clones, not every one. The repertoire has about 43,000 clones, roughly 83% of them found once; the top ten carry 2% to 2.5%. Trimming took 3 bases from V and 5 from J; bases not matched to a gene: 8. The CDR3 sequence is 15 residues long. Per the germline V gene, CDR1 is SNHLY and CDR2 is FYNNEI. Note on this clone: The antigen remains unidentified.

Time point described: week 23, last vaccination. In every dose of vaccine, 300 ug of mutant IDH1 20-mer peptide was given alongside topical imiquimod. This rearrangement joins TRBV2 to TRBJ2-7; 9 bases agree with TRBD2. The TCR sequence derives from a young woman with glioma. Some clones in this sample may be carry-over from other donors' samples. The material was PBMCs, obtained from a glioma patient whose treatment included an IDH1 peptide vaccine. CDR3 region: CASSEAGTSFDEQYF. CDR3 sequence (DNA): TGTGCCAGCAGTGAGGCCGGGACTAGCTTTGACGAGCAGTACTTC.